This is a list of T cell receptor beta chains from one sample in a study of read filtering for tumor transcriptome and immune sequencing. TCRdb called the reads again in MiXCR, with one record for every CDR3 protein. The sample carries about 58,000 distinct CDR3 sequences, roughly 12% recorded once. Sequencing was performed on a population of CD138-negative cells sorted from bone marrow. The receptors were gathered from a donor over 35 with multiple myeloma. The CDR3 runs from the conserved cysteine through the conserved F or W. D genes are given only for firm matches. Clone size is given for some rows only: seen once, a few or many times, or a class if the clone is expanded.

18,TRBD1,many,TRBJ1-5,TRBV5-1,CASRVGTGDTYSNQPQHF,TGCGCCAGCAGGGTAGGGACAGGGGACACGTATAGCAATCAGCCCCAGCATTTT
14,-,many,TRBJ1-4,TRBV7-2,CASSWGGTNEKLFF,TGTGCCAGCAGCTGGGGGGGAACTAATGAAAAACTGTTTTTT
15,-,many,TRBJ2-5,TRBV28,CASSFARRDKETQYF,TGTGCCAGCAGTTTTGCCCGTCGGGACAAAGAGACCCAGTACTTC
18,TRBD2,many,TRBJ2-3,TRBV20-1,CSASPPGTSAGYTDTQYF,TGCAGTGCTAGTCCCCCCGGGACTAGCGCGGGCTACACAGATACGCAGTATTTT
15,-,many,TRBJ2-5,TRBV6-6,CASSRGGSEIETQYF,TGTGCCAGCAGCAGGGGAGGGTCGGAGATCGAGACCCAGTACTTC
14,-,many,TRBJ2-1,TRBV2,CASSVVEGVGEQFF,TGTGCCAGCAGTGTGGTAGAAGGTGTCGGTGAGCAGTTCTTC
14,-,-,TRBJ1-4,TRBV7-8,CASSPSGLSEKLFF,TGTGCCAGCAGCCCCTCAGGGTTAAGTGAAAAACTGTTTTTT
15,TRBD1,many,TRBJ1-6,TRBV19,CASSKPTGSGSPLHF,TGTGCCAGTAGCAAACCGACAGGGTCTGGTTCACCCCTCCACTTT
16,TRBD1,many,TRBJ2-7,TRBV11-2,CASSLFGTGSGYEQYF,TGTGCCAGCAGCTTATTTGGGACAGGGAGTGGTTACGAGCAGTACTTC
16,-,many,TRBJ2-1,TRBV7-3,CASSTGRVRGHNEQFF,TGTGCCAGCAGCACCGGTCGGGTAAGAGGTCACAATGAGCAGTTCTTC
12,-,few,TRBJ2-7,TRBV24-1,CATSEGSYEQYF,TGTGCCACCAGTGAAGGGTCCTACGAGCAGTACTTC
14,-,many,TRBJ2-7,TRBV20-1,CSARDGRTAYEQYF,TGCAGTGCTAGAGATGGCAGGACGGCCTACGAGCAGTACTTC